The entry below describes one T cell receptor (beta chain). These data belong to a study of T cell clusters in autoimmune cytopenias. This CDR3 is built from 14 residues. One tube held mixed TRB-A and TRB-B primer pools for touch-down PCR. TCRdb re-called the multiplex PCR reads and catalogs CDR3 proteins one per entry, DNA excluded. The table for this sample gives roughly 6,700 distinct CDR3 sequences. Each sample's input was roughly 230 ng genomic DNA, 30,000 to 45,000 genome equivalents. The same sample was also used in a study of T cell repertoires in aging, cancer and after chemotherapy.

The sequenced material came from peripheral blood. This sequence joins TRBV21-1 and TRBJ2-7. TRBV21-1 is a listed pseudogene. This receptor was taken from a human donor in good health. CDR3: CASSLAGGPYEQYF.